Presented here are 19 T cell receptor beta chains from one specimen sequenced in a study of naive and memory T cell subsets. Four PCR rounds used nested alpha and beta constant region primers plus the SP2 primer. Each CDR3 protein is one row after TCRdb ran MiXCR on the 5' RACE reads. The sample consists of more than 45,000 distinct CDR3 sequences, approximately 4.5% of them appearing once. An oligonucleotide containing a UMI was ligated to the 3' end of TCR cDNA. The receptor set was obtained from a female donor in good health.

This clonotype was recorded at least ten times. This chain uses TRBV7-2 with TRBJ2-1; 8 bases fit TRBD1. The V segment lost 3 bases and the J segment 5 bases; nucleotides outside the gene matches: 3. Germline V gene data show CDR1 as SGHTA and CDR2 as FQGNSA. The CDR3 has 14 amino acids. In DNA, the CDR3 is TGTGCCAGCAGCTTTAGGACAGGGCACAATGAGCAGTTCTTC. This translates into CASSFRTGHNEQFF.

At least ten counts were recorded for this clonotype. The J gene is TRBJ1-5, the V gene TRBV12-3 or TRBV12-4; weak D call: TRBD1 (5 bases). The CDR3 length is 14 residues. Trimming took 5 bases from V and 6 from J, leaving 14 bases between them. CDR3 DNA sequence: TGTGCCAGCAGTCGTCAGGGATGGGGTCAGCCCCAGCATTTT. Translation: CASSRQGWGQPQHF.

This clonotype was seen a handful of times. The chain employs TRBV12-3 or TRBV12-4 and TRBJ2-3; TRBD2 agrees at 10 bases. The CDR3 has 16 amino acids. V was clipped by 6 bases and J by 5 bases; unmatched bases: 11. CDR3: CASSLGLAGVLDTQYF. The CDR3 DNA follows: TGTGCCAGCAGCTTGGGTCTAGCGGGAGTACTAGATACGCAGTATTTT.

This clonotype has a count of ten or more. The J gene is TRBJ2-3, the V gene TRBV7-3; 7 positions agree with TRBD2. Unmatched junction bases numbered 14, after V lost 1 base and J lost 7 bases. Looked up from germline, CDR1 is SGHTA and CDR2 is FQGTGA. The CDR3 extends over 17 amino acids. DNA of the CDR3: TGTGCCAGCAGCTTAATTGTGGCGGGAGATGGGGCCCATACGCAGTATTTT. This sequence encodes CASSLIVAGDGAHTQYF.

This chain connects TRBV3-1 to TRBJ1-2; D gene unclear. CDR1 LGHDT and CDR2 YNNKEL come from the germline V gene (reference sequence). V dropped 4 bases and J dropped 4 bases, with 10 bases sitting between them. The CDR3 has 13 amino acids. CDR3 bases: TGTGCCAGCAGCCGCGGTAGGCCCTATGGCTACACCTTC. Translated, it gives CASSRGRPYGYTF.

This clonotype occurred a few times. J is TRBJ2-7 and V is TRBV20-1; D is unclear. The germline V gene has CDR1 DFQATT and CDR2 SNEGSKA (reference sequence). This CDR3 contains 14 residues. V shed 5 bases and J shed 1 base, with 15 bases lying between them. The CDR3 region is CSAHTWTVSYEQYF. The DNA of the CDR3 is TGCAGTGCTCACACCTGGACGGTGTCCTACGAGCAGTACTTC.

This clonotype occurred a few times. The CDR3 sequence is CASSLVGGPLQETQYF. CDR3 nucleotide sequence: TGTGCCAGCAGCTTGGTGGGAGGACCCCTCCAAGAGACCCAGTACTTC. This sequence joins TRBV7-2 and TRBJ2-5, with a weak D call TRBD2 (6 bases). The V gene's germline CDR1 is SGHTA and CDR2 FQGNSA. The V gene lost 3 bases and the J gene lost 1 base, with 15 bases spanning the gap. The CDR3 is 16 amino acids.

This clonotype was detected ten times or more. V usage is TRBV7-2 and J usage is TRBJ2-7, with TRBD2 as a possible D gene (6 bases). Trimming removed 5 bases at V and 9 bases at J, with 20 bases between. CDR3 size: 14 residues. The germline CDR1 and CDR2 sequences are SGHTA and FQGNSA. DNA of the CDR3: TGTGCCAGCAGCGCAGGTGATCCGGGGGTTTGGCAGTACTTC. It yields the protein CASSAGDPGVWQYF.

This clonotype has a count of ten or more. The chain recombines TRBV3-1 with TRBJ1-2, with D maybe TRBD1 (6 bases). CDR1 LGHDT and CDR2 YNNKEL come from the germline V gene (reference sequence). The V gene lost 3 bases and the J gene lost 5 bases, with 10 bases spanning the gap. This CDR3 region has 13 residues. CDR3 coding DNA: TGTGCCAGCAGCCACGGAACAGGGTATGGCTACACCTTC. This gives the protein CASSHGTGYGYTF.

There are many counts of this clonotype. The CDR3 DNA reads as TGCAGTGCTCACCACACCTTACCTTATGAAAAACTGTTTTTT. It is translated as CSAHHTLPYEKLFF. The chain carries TRBV20-1 and TRBJ1-4; D gene unclear. The CDR3 is made up of 14 amino acids. Trimming stripped 5 bases from V and 6 bases from J, with 16 bases between. Germline assignment: CDR1 DFQATT and CDR2 SNEGSKA (reference sequence).

This clonotype was seen ten or more times. The J gene is TRBJ1-1, the V gene TRBV20-1; D is undetermined. The CDR3 extends over 13 amino acids. V gave up 1 base and J gave up 0 bases, with 6 bases separating them. Germline CDR1 DFQATT, CDR2 SNEGSKA (reference sequence). The CDR3 nucleotides are TGCAGTGCTAGAGGGACTTTGAACACTGAAGCTTTCTTT. Protein product: CSARGTLNTEAFF.

On this clonotype: A much larger clone sits a single nucleotide away, making a read error possible. The rearrangement joins TRBV27 to TRBJ1-2, with 9 bases that match TRBD1. This CDR3 spans 14 amino acids. Germline loops: CDR1 MNHEY, CDR2 SMNVEV (reference sequence). J was trimmed by 7 bases and V by 4 bases; bases with no gene match: 7. The CDR3, as DNA: TGTGCCAGCAGTTCGACAGGGGGGACTCGTGGCTACACCTTC. It is translated as CASSSTGGTRGYTF.

This clonotype showed up many times. This sequence joins TRBV4-3 and TRBJ2-7; 10 bases are a match to TRBD1. V lost 4 bases, J lost 2 bases, and 5 bases stayed unmatched. Per germline, CDR1 LGHNA and CDR2 YSLEER. CDR3 size: 15 residues. Written as DNA, the CDR3 is TGCGCCAGCAGCCTAGGGGACAGGGGACCCTACGAGCAGTACTTC. Translated: CASSLGDRGPYEQYF.

By sample share, this clonotype is medium-sized (0.01 to 0.1%). This chain links TRBV5-4 with TRBJ1-1; D is uncertain. V dropped 5 bases and J dropped 0 bases, with 17 bases sitting between them. Germline V gene data show CDR1 as SGHNT and CDR2 as YYREEE (reference sequence). CDR3 size: 16 residues. The CDR3 nucleotides read TGTGCCAGCAGAAAAGACACCAAAACCTTGAACACTGAAGCTTTCTTT. Protein sequence: CASRKDTKTLNTEAFF.

Ten or more counts support this clonotype. The rearrangement joins TRBV15 to TRBJ2-7; a possible D gene is TRBD2 (6 bases). Deletions cut 4 bases from V and 5 bases from J, with 27 bases between. Per the germline V gene, CDR1 is LNHNV and CDR2 is YYDKDF (reference sequence). This CDR3 contains 18 residues. In DNA form, the CDR3 reads TGTGCCACCAGCACCGGGACTCGGAGCACACTTCCTTTCCACGAGCAGTACTTC. Amino acid sequence: CATSTGTRSTLPFHEQYF. The full variable domain, with the rest looked up from reference TRBV15 and TRBJ2-7, is DAMVIQNPRYQVTQFGKPVTLSCSQTLNHNVMYWYQQKSSQAPKLLFHYYDKDFNNEADTPDNFQSRRPNTSFCFLDIRSPGLGDTAMYLCATSTGTRSTLPFHEQYFGPGTRLTVT.

This clonotype was detected ten times or more. This chain connects TRBV11-2 to TRBJ2-3; a possible D gene is TRBD2 (7 bases). This CDR3 spans 14 amino acids. V shed 3 bases and J shed 4 bases, with 11 bases lying between them. Germline CDR1 reads SGHAT; CDR2 reads FQNNGV. The CDR3 DNA sequence: TGTGCCAGCAGCTTTACAGGGAGGGCAGATACGCAGTATTTT. Translating gives CASSFTGRADTQYF.

The chain recombines TRBV6-2 or TRBV6-3 with TRBJ2-1, with 8 nucleotides matching TRBD2. V gave up 6 bases and J gave up 1 base; unmatched junction bases: 5. The CDR3 length is 15 residues. Germline V gene data show CDR1 as MNHEY and CDR2 as SVGEGT. The CDR3 sequence is CASSREGRSYNEQFF. CDR3 in DNA: TGTGCCAGCAGCCGGGAGGGGAGGTCCTACAATGAGCAGTTCTTC.

This clonotype was counted many times. J is TRBJ1-6 and V is TRBV5-5, with D possibly matching TRBD1 (6 bases). CDR3 length: 15 residues. V lost 0 bases and J 5 bases, leaving 9 bases between the germline ends. Germline V gene sequence: CDR1 SGHKS, CDR2 YYEKEE (reference sequence). CDR3 region: CASSLEGQHNSPLHF. The CDR3 nucleotides read TGTGCCAGCAGCTTGGAAGGACAGCATAATTCACCCCTCCACTTT.

This clonotype was seen more than once but under ten times. The rearrangement uses TRBV27 and TRBJ1-5; D is uncertain. This CDR3 comprises 14 residues. V was clipped by 3 bases and J by 2 bases, with 8 bases between them. Germline V gene data show CDR1 as MNHEY and CDR2 as SMNVEV (reference sequence). Written as DNA, the CDR3 is TGTGCCAGCAGTTTTAGGGAAGGCAATCAGCCCCAGCATTTT. Its translation: CASSFREGNQPQHF.